This TCR beta chain is from a study of T-cell reconstitution after alpha-beta-depleted transplantation in children listed by TCRdb under 2016. Background for the entire study: Using TCR repertoire profiling, the study quantitatively followed how T-cell immune reconstitution unfolded in children after TCRalphabeta/CD19-depleted allogeneic hematopoietic cell transplantation. Study-level results and caveats: Hyperexpanded clone frequencies declined over subsequent months; after one year, T-cell counts and TCRbeta diversity were mostly attributed to newly produced T cells. In some patients, high TCRbeta diversity at day 60 was attributed to recipient T cells and intrathymic progenitors that had survived conditioning. The apparently early alphabetaT-cell count recovery about two months after transplant was reportedly dependent on only several hundred rapidly expanded clones derived from non-depleted graft cells.

Between the V and J ends, shortened by 2 bases and 5 bases respectively, the junction contains 9 bases. Looking up the germline V gene (reference sequence) yields CDR1 PRHDT and CDR2 FYEKMQ. The CDR3 covers 13 residues, taking in both the cysteine and the phenylalanine. The CDR3 DNA has 39 bases and is translated from base 1. Concerning this clonotype: The antigen it recognizes is unknown. Base-call qualities are not available, and no considerably larger clone is one nucleotide away.

This sample's treatment or condition label indicates: allogeneic hematopoietic cell transplantation with graft depleted of TCRalphabeta T cells and CD19 B cells. TCRalphabeta/CD19-depleted allogeneic hematopoietic cell grafts were given to the transplant recipients, all of whom were children. Libraries were built with PCR. Sequencing took place on an Illumina HiSeq 2500. To normalize quantification of the TCRbeta repertoire, the TCR libraries were built with molecular barcoding that relied on unique molecular identifiers. TCRdb cleaned the public reads at Q25 with fastp, built clones with MiXCR and kept in-frame beta chains. Merged by CDR3 protein, the rows form single entries marked with the most common genes and DNA. The sample data list approximately 98,000 distinct CDR3 sequences, and almost 6.5% of these were observed just once. The top ten hold roughly 24% of the sample.

This material consisted of PBMCs, mostly from graft donor cells, taken 360 days after TCRalphabeta/CD19-depleted stem cell transplant. The chain is made from TRBV13 and TRBJ1-1; perhaps TRBD1 is the D gene, with 6 bases matching. The receptor's source is a male patient between 2 and 10 years old who had a stem cell transplant for acute lymphoblastic leukemia, so the T cells may come from the graft donor. The CDR3 protein sequence reads: CASSLSQGTEAFF. The nucleotides read TGTGCCAGCAGCTTATCGCAGGGGACTGAAGCTTTCTTT.